This note documents a single TCR beta chain sequence. Its target is not known. CDR3 length: 15 residues. Germline trimming cut 5 bases from V and 3 bases from J; bases unmatched to any gene: 9. CDR1 SGHAT and CDR2 FQNNGV come from the germline V gene. Time point in this sample: baseline pretreatment blood. Regarding treatment: 15 Gy SBRT to primary tumor, nephrectomy 4 weeks later. The data stem from a study of radiation and T cells in renal cell carcinoma. Clones were read by immunoSEQ multiplex PCR, and TCRdb kept only the in-frame ones, dropping some. Here the sample spans 150,000 or so clones, around 90% being singletons. Study-level findings and limits: Baseline intratumoral clonotype presence is unknown without pretreatment biopsies.

The material was blood, obtained from a patient whose treatment included radiotherapy and nephrectomy. The receptor comes from a woman aged 70-85 years with renal cell carcinoma. This rearrangement joins TRBV11-2 to TRBJ2-7; 8 nucleotides match TRBD2. The CDR3 DNA reads as TGTGCCAGCAGCCGGCCTGGGACTAGGGTCTACGAGCAGTACTTC. Protein sequence: CASSRPGTRVYEQYF.